A selection of T cell receptor beta chains follows, all from one sample in a study of T cell changes during pregnancy in multiple sclerosis. Produced via immunoSEQ multiplex PCR; TCRdb's table is partial and in-frame only. The sample holds around 25,000 clones, about 88% seen once. The starting material was CD8+ T cells from peripheral blood mononuclear cells, obtained in the second trimester of pregnancy. All receptors derive from a female donor with multiple sclerosis, enrolled in a pregnancy study. The CDR3 runs from the conserved cysteine through the conserved F or W. The D gene is left open where the match is weak. Size values are once, few and many counts, or a class for expanded clones, and some rows have none.

v_call: TRBV5-4
j_call: TRBJ1-3
d_call: TRBD1
clone_size: -
cdr3_aa: CASSSAGTGAGNTIYF
cdr3_nt: TGTGCCAGCAGCTCGGCCGGGACAGGGGCTGGAAACACCATATATTTT

v_call: TRBV2
j_call: TRBJ1-1
d_call: -
clone_size: -
cdr3_aa: CASSETGGRYSAFF
cdr3_nt: TGTGCCAGCAGTGAAACGGGCGGGCGATATTCAGCTTTCTTT

v_call: TRBV5-1
j_call: TRBJ1-4
d_call: -
clone_size: -
cdr3_aa: CASSLSTAAPNEKLFF
cdr3_nt: TGCGCCAGCAGCCTATCGACAGCCGCGCCAAATGAAAAACTGTTTTTT

v_call: TRBV13
j_call: TRBJ1-1
d_call: -
clone_size: -
cdr3_aa: CASSLKQGPEAFF
cdr3_nt: TGTGCCAGCAGCTTAAAACAGGGCCCTGAAGCTTTCTTT

v_call: TRBV10-2
j_call: TRBJ1-2
d_call: -
clone_size: once
cdr3_aa: CASSEVRLLYGYTF
cdr3_nt: TGCGCCAGCAGTGAGGTCAGGCTACTCTATGGCTACACCTTC

v_call: TRBV7-8
j_call: TRBJ1-1
d_call: TRBD1
clone_size: -
cdr3_aa: CASSAAQGAGAFF
cdr3_nt: TGTGCCAGCAGCGCAGCCCAGGGGGCTGGGGCTTTCTTT

v_call: TRBV6-1
j_call: TRBJ1-5
d_call: TRBD1
clone_size: -
cdr3_aa: CASSDDRASSEPQHF
cdr3_nt: TGTGCCAGCAGTGATGACAGGGCCTCCTCGGAACCCCAGCATTTT

v_call: TRBV5-1
j_call: TRBJ2-1
d_call: TRBD2
clone_size: once
cdr3_aa: CASTPGGGSSYNEQFF
cdr3_nt: TGCGCCAGCACACCTGGCGGGGGGTCCTCCTACAATGAGCAGTTCTTC

v_call: TRBV15
j_call: TRBJ2-7
d_call: -
clone_size: -
cdr3_aa: CATSRGPEVDEQYF
cdr3_nt: TGTGCCACCAGCAGGGGGCCCGAGGTCGACGAGCAGTACTTC

v_call: TRBV4-1
j_call: TRBJ1-1
d_call: -
clone_size: -
cdr3_aa: CASSQGGLHMNTEAFF
cdr3_nt: TGCGCCAGCAGCCAAGGTGGGCTGCACATGAACACTGAAGCTTTCTTT

v_call: TRBV4-1
j_call: TRBJ2-1
d_call: TRBD1
clone_size: -
cdr3_aa: CASSQEVSWTGASSYNEQFF
cdr3_nt: TGCGCCAGCAGCCAAGAAGTTTCGTGGACAGGGGCCAGCTCCTACAATGAGCAGTTCTTC

v_call: TRBV6-6
j_call: TRBJ1-1
d_call: -
clone_size: -
cdr3_aa: CASSYEGDAFF
cdr3_nt: TGTGCCAGCAGTTACGAGGGGGACGCTTTCTTT

v_call: TRBV7-3
j_call: TRBJ1-5
d_call: TRBD1
clone_size: -
cdr3_aa: CASSPGRGPGQPQHF
cdr3_nt: TGTGCCAGCAGCCCCGGGAGGGGGCCAGGACAGCCCCAGCATTTT

v_call: TRBV11-2
j_call: TRBJ2-3
d_call: TRBD2
clone_size: once
cdr3_aa: CASSSGRRGAPTVTDTQYF
cdr3_nt: TGTGCCAGCAGCTCCGGGAGGCGGGGGGCTCCGACAGTCACAGATACGCAGTATTTT

v_call: TRBV9
j_call: TRBJ2-3
d_call: TRBD1
clone_size: -
cdr3_aa: CASSVPGQLDTQYF
cdr3_nt: TGTGCCAGCAGCGTCCCGGGACAGCTGGATACGCAGTATTTT

v_call: TRBV28
j_call: TRBJ1-3
d_call: -
clone_size: -
cdr3_aa: CAEGPGEGNTIYF
cdr3_nt: TGTGCCGAGGGGCCAGGGGAGGGAAACACCATATATTTT

v_call: TRBV7-9
j_call: TRBJ1-6
d_call: TRBD1
clone_size: -
cdr3_aa: CASSRGQGDSPLHF
cdr3_nt: TGTGCCAGCAGCCGAGGACAGGGCGATTCACCCCTCCACTTT

v_call: TRBV5-5
j_call: TRBJ1-1
d_call: -
clone_size: -
cdr3_aa: CASSLLRGTEAFF
cdr3_nt: TGTGCCAGCAGCTTGTTACGCGGGACTGAAGCTTTCTTT

v_call: TRBV5-1
j_call: TRBJ1-1
d_call: TRBD1
clone_size: -
cdr3_aa: CASSRTGGAENTEAFF
cdr3_nt: TGCGCCAGCAGCAGAACAGGGGGCGCTGAGAACACTGAAGCTTTCTTT

v_call: TRBV10-3
j_call: TRBJ2-1
d_call: TRBD2
clone_size: -
cdr3_aa: CAISVIAGLRFGEQFF
cdr3_nt: TGTGCCATCAGTGTTATAGCGGGGTTGAGGTTTGGTGAGCAGTTCTTC

v_call: TRBV4-3
j_call: TRBJ1-5
d_call: TRBD1
clone_size: -
cdr3_aa: CASSQAAGGTGQPQHF
cdr3_nt: TGCGCCAGCAGCCAAGCGGCAGGGGGCACGGGTCAGCCCCAGCATTTT